The rows below give T cell receptor beta chains drawn from one sample of a study of early T cells in non-severe SARS-CoV-2 infection. TCRdb itself ran the 5' RACE reads through MiXCR, one entry per CDR3 protein. The data contain roughly 45,000 distinct CDR3 sequences, around 10% of them singletons. Sequenced sample: whole blood. Receptor source: an adult who was a healthcare worker with PCR-confirmed SARS-CoV-2 infection or an uninfected control (not recorded which). Both conserved end residues are part of each CDR3.

J | V | CDR3
TRBJ1-5 | TRBV30 | CAWSPDGNQPQHF
TRBJ1-2 | TRBV29-1 | CSVDREDNYGYTF
TRBJ1-1 | TRBV9 | CASSVGPARSTEAFF
TRBJ1-3 | TRBV28 | CASSDPLQGARSENTIYF
TRBJ2-7 | TRBV4-3 | CASSQDRHRTYEQYF
TRBJ2-1 | TRBV6-5 | CASSFRDRGYNEQFF
TRBJ1-1 | TRBV29-1 | CSAVSSGPSTEAFF
TRBJ2-6 | TRBV19 | CASSIEALGTGANVLTF
TRBJ1-2 | TRBV7-9 | CASSPMGPVYGYTF
TRBJ2-3 | TRBV12-3/TRBV12-4 | CASSPRTHSLTTDTQYF
TRBJ2-7 | TRBV5-5 | CASSGTVTIYEQYF
TRBJ1-2 | TRBV28 | CASSSAGGSNYGYTF
TRBJ2-5 | TRBV28 | CASSFVRILQETQYF
TRBJ1-1 | TRBV29-1 | CSASTGAEAFF
TRBJ1-1 | TRBV7-2 | CASSLGENTEAFF
TRBJ1-1 | TRBV28 | CASSYSYEAFF
TRBJ1-5 | TRBV7-9 | CASSTGTATDQPQHF
TRBJ1-1 | TRBV6-2/TRBV6-3 | CASSKQTGLNTEAFF
TRBJ2-4 | TRBV19 | CASSIGGEIKNIQYF
TRBJ2-7 | TRBV6-2/TRBV6-3 | CASSYGPANYEQYF
TRBJ2-7 | TRBV30 | CAWTSGSYEQYF
TRBJ2-4 | TRBV14 | CASSHLAKNIQYF
TRBJ2-1 | TRBV12-5 | CASGFVGGPTYNEQFF
TRBJ2-7 | TRBV29-1 | CSGVTDSRGEQYF
TRBJ2-7 | TRBV29-1 | CSFTQTGSRSEQYF
TRBJ2-7 | TRBV29-1 | CSVAPDSYEQYF
TRBJ1-4 | TRBV7-2 | CASSLVGGPQGKLFF
TRBJ2-1 | TRBV27 | CASSFMDEQFF
TRBJ2-6 | TRBV27 | CASMLSGANVLTF
TRBJ2-7 | TRBV20-1 | CSAQPSVGIYEQYF
TRBJ2-7 | TRBV28 | CASTRGGGDTYEQYF
TRBJ2-7 | TRBV7-2 | CASSPGTGEQYF
TRBJ2-1 | TRBV12-3/TRBV12-4 | CASRGTSGSGEQFF
TRBJ1-1 | TRBV29-1 | CSTGHLNTEAFF
TRBJ1-2 | TRBV7-3 | CASSLTPSNYGYTF
TRBJ2-1 | TRBV29-1 | CSVEPAGGYNEQFF
TRBJ2-7 | TRBV12-5 | CASGLVYEQYF
TRBJ1-4 | TRBV29-1 | CSVEILGSGEKLFF
TRBJ2-5 | TRBV12-3/TRBV12-4 | CASSFSGLTETQYF
TRBJ1-2 | TRBV29-1 | CSVEGTARSYTF
TRBJ1-6 | TRBV6-2/TRBV6-3 | CASSYVRNSPLHF
TRBJ2-5 | TRBV3-1 | CASSRRQGQETQYF
TRBJ1-2 | TRBV5-4 | CASSLQGSNYGYTF
TRBJ2-7 | TRBV7-8 | CASSDGTGGEQYF
TRBJ2-3 | TRBV11-3 | CASSPQGSGMDTQYF
TRBJ2-1 | TRBV4-2 | CASSQPGTSGGTYNEQFF
TRBJ2-1 | TRBV28 | CASKPPYSSGEQFF
TRBJ2-1 | TRBV28 | CASSPAMAREQFF
TRBJ2-7 | TRBV7-2 | CASSLEWDGAYEQYF